The 25 T cell receptor beta chains given below trace back to one sample, sequenced in a study of T-cell reconstitution after alpha-beta-depleted transplantation in children. Unique molecular identifiers were incorporated into the prepared TCRbeta library. MiXCR, run by TCRdb on the PCR reads, gives a single entry per CDR3 protein. The data show a few hundred thousand distinct CDR3 sequences, more than 20% seen once. Sample: PBMCs, taken before TCRalphabeta/CD19-depleted stem cell transplant. Receptors were obtained from a boy under three years old with Wiskott-Aldrich syndrome, due to receive a stem cell transplant.

This clonotype was counted between two and nine times. The chain is built from TRBV5-1 and TRBJ1-2; D call uncertain. V was pared by 3 bases and J by 0 bases, with 9 bases between. Germline assignment: CDR1 SGHRS and CDR2 YFSETQ. The CDR3 runs 14 residues. The DNA for the CDR3 is TGCGCCAGCAGCTATCTCGGGCCTAACTATGGCTACACCTTC. It yields the protein CASSYLGPNYGYTF.

Only a few counts were recorded for this clonotype. J is TRBJ1-1 and V is TRBV18; 9 nucleotides align to TRBD1. The germline gives CDR1 KGHSH, CDR2 LQKENI. V shed 5 bases, J shed 4 bases, and the junction held 5 bases outside the gene matches. CDR3 size: 14 residues. The CDR3, as DNA: TGTGCCAGCTCATTAGGGACAGGGACCACTGAAGCTTTCTTT. This sequence encodes CASSLGTGTTEAFF.

This clonotype came up a few times. The J gene is TRBJ2-5, the V gene TRBV7-2; perhaps D is TRBD1 or TRBD2 (5 bases each). The CDR3 is made up of 15 amino acids. Germline V gene lookup returns CDR1 SGHTA and CDR2 FQGNSA. The V end was cut by 4 bases, the J end by 3 bases, with 15 bases between. The CDR3 region is CASSSDRDAEETQYF. CDR3 nucleotides: TGTGCCAGCAGCTCAGACCGGGACGCAGAAGAGACCCAGTACTTC.

The chain joins TRBV5-1 to TRBJ2-7, with D possibly TRBD2 on 5 matching bases. This CDR3 comprises 15 residues. The germline gives CDR1 SGHRS, CDR2 YFSETQ. Trimming removed 4 bases at V and 4 bases at J, with 18 bases between. The CDR3: CASSRTGLSEYEQYF. For the CDR3, the DNA is TGCGCCAGCAGCCGGACGGGGTTGAGCGAATACGAGCAGTACTTC.

The chain joins TRBV25-1 to TRBJ2-3, with D perhaps assigned TRBD1 or TRBD2 (7 bases each). Trimming took 6 bases from V and 1 from J, leaving 14 bases between them. The CDR3 extends over 15 amino acids. Germline V gene lookup returns CDR1 MGHDK and CDR2 SYGVNS. The CDR3 spells CASRASGTGTDTQYF. DNA of the CDR3: TGTGCCAGCAGAGCGAGCGGGACAGGCACAGATACGCAGTATTTT.

In this sample, this clonotype turned up a few times. This rearrangement joins TRBV5-1 to TRBJ2-1, with 12 bases identical to TRBD1. This CDR3 contains 17 residues. Germline-derived CDR1 and CDR2 are SGHRS and YFSETQ. After removal of 6 bases from V and 5 bases from J, the junction contained 12 bases not matched to a gene. CDR3 residues: CASTLRPGQGANNEQFF. The CDR3 coding sequence is TGCGCCAGCACCCTCAGACCGGGACAGGGGGCGAACAATGAGCAGTTCTTC.

The table lists this clonotype with a few counts. The gene calls are TRBV28 and TRBJ2-7, with a possible D match to TRBD1 (6 bases). The germline V gene encodes CDR1 MDHEN and CDR2 SYDVKM. V was trimmed by 7 bases and J by 0 bases, leaving 10 bases between them. This CDR3 is 13 amino acids long. This CDR3 is CASTGVISYEQYF. The CDR3 bases are TGTGCCAGCACAGGGGTCATCTCCTACGAGCAGTACTTC. Variable domain in full (rest from reference TRBV28 and TRBJ2-7): DVKVTQSSRYLVKRTGEKVFLECVQDMDHENMFWYRQDPGLGLRLIYFSYDVKMKEKGDIPEGYSVSREKKERFSLILESASTNQTSMYLCASTGVISYEQYFGPGTRLTVT.

This clonotype was picked up a small number of times. The chain recombines TRBV15 with TRBJ2-5, with 7 bases that match TRBD2. Trimming at V came to 1 base and at J to 5 bases, leaving 19 bases not matched to a gene. From germline, CDR1 is LNHNV and CDR2 YYDKDF (reference sequence). This CDR3 comprises 19 residues. CDR3 DNA: TGTGCCACCAGCAGAGCTCCCTCCGGTTCAAGCGGGGAAGGGGAGACCCAGTACTTC. It is translated as CATSRAPSGSSGEGETQYF.

This clonotype was counted a few times. This rearrangement joins TRBV5-1 to TRBJ1-5; 7 nucleotides agree with TRBD1. Looked up from germline, CDR1 is SGHRS and CDR2 is YFSETQ. J lost 6 bases, V lost 1 base, and 1 base had no gene match. This CDR3 contains 13 residues. The CDR3 DNA reads TGCGCCAGCAGCTTGAACAGGGGTCAGCCCCAGCATTTT. This sequence encodes CASSLNRGQPQHF.

This sequence joins TRBV6-1 and TRBJ2-2; 10 bases are a match to TRBD1. The CDR3 extends over 15 amino acids. Germline V gene lookup returns CDR1 MNHNS and CDR2 SASEGT. V shed 6 bases and J 3 bases; nucleotides not matched to a gene: 4. Here the CDR3 reads CASRGDRGHTGELFF. In DNA form, the CDR3 reads TGTGCCAGCAGAGGGGACAGGGGACACACCGGGGAGCTGTTTTTT.

This clonotype was seen only a few times. The CDR3 region has the DNA TGTGCCAGCAGCCAGAGACTAGCAGTGATTGGTGAGCAGTTCTTC. It codes for CASSQRLAVIGEQFF. V and J are TRBV2 and TRBJ2-1, with 7 bases that match TRBD2. CDR1 is SNHLY, CDR2 FYNNEI, per germline. With V trimmed by 6 bases and J by 9 bases, 14 bases remained unmatched. This CDR3 is built from 15 residues.

This clonotype turned up a few times. The chain recombines TRBV7-2 with TRBJ2-1; 9 bases are shared with TRBD2. CDR3 length: 15 amino acids. The V gene's germline CDR1 is SGHTA and CDR2 FQGNSA. V dropped 5 bases and J dropped 3; count of bases not matched to a gene: 5. CDR3 residues: CASSLSGSDYNEQFF. Written as DNA, the CDR3 is TGTGCCAGCAGCCTTAGCGGGAGCGACTACAATGAGCAGTTCTTC.

This clonotype was picked up a small number of times. The V call is TRBV15, the J call TRBJ1-1, with a tentative D call TRBD1 (6 bases). The length of the CDR3 is 14 residues. The V gene's germline CDR1 is LNHNV and CDR2 YYDKDF (reference sequence). The V and J ends lost 0 bases and 5 bases respectively, with 10 bases between them. CDR3 sequence: CATSRDPGATEAFF. DNA for the CDR3: TGTGCCACCAGCAGAGATCCGGGGGCAACTGAAGCTTTCTTT.

CDR3 DNA: TGTGCCAGCAGTTTTAGGGGCGGCAATGAGCAGTTCTTC. Translating gives CASSFRGGNEQFF. The chain is built from TRBV27 and TRBJ2-1, with D perhaps matching TRBD1 (5 bases). The length of the CDR3 is 13 residues. V shed 3 bases and J shed 6 bases, with 9 bases lying between them. Germline V gene sequence: CDR1 MNHEY, CDR2 SMNVEV (reference sequence).

The V call is TRBV28, the J call TRBJ2-7, with D perhaps matching TRBD1 (5 bases). The CDR3 runs to 14 residues. Germline-derived CDR1 and CDR2 are MDHEN and SYDVKM. Trimming took off 3 bases at V and 8 bases at J, with 17 bases between the two ends. The CDR3 region is CASSLSPEQVQQYF. CDR3 nucleotides: TGTGCCAGCAGTTTGTCCCCGGAACAGGTCCAGCAGTACTTC.

This clonotype occurred a few times. The rearrangement joins TRBV18 to TRBJ2-7; 9 bases agree with TRBD2. The CDR3 covers 15 residues. Germline loops: CDR1 KGHSH, CDR2 LQKENI. Trimming at V came to 0 bases and at J to 2 bases, leaving 2 bases not matched to a gene. The CDR3 DNA is TGTGCCAGCTCACCACCGGCGGGAGGGCCCTACGAGCAGTACTTC. It is translated as CASSPPAGGPYEQYF.

The chain joins TRBV7-9 to TRBJ1-4; D might be TRBD1 (5 bases). This CDR3 comprises 15 residues. Germline assignment: CDR1 SEHNR and CDR2 FQNEAQ (reference sequence). V was pared by 5 bases and J by 5 bases, with 15 bases between. The CDR3 region has the DNA TGTGCCAGCAGCCCCGGGGCAGCCGTAAATGAAAAACTGTTTTTT. Residues: CASSPGAAVNEKLFF.

This clonotype was seen only a few times. V and J are TRBV28 and TRBJ1-1; tentative D call: TRBD1 (6 bases). This CDR3 is built from 15 residues. CDR1 MDHEN and CDR2 SYDVKM come from the germline V gene. The V and J ends lost 5 bases and 7 bases respectively, with 20 bases between them. For the CDR3, the DNA is TGTGCCAGCAGTCCCCAGGCGGGGGGCGCGAATGAAGCTTTCTTT. This translates into CASSPQAGGANEAFF.

This clonotype was observed a few times. J is TRBJ1-1 and V is TRBV2; D remains unclear. V was pared by 4 bases and J by 9 bases, with 6 bases between. The V gene's germline CDR1 is SNHLY and CDR2 FYNNEI. The CDR3 consists of 10 residues. CDR3 loop: CASSGNQAFF. CDR3 DNA: TGTGCCAGCAGTGGAAACCAAGCTTTCTTT.

This clonotype has only a few counts. V gene TRBV29-1 combines with J gene TRBJ2-1; a weak D match, TRBD2 (6 bases). The germline V gene encodes CDR1 SQVTM and CDR2 ANQGSEA. V was cut by 8 bases and J by 8 bases, with 19 bases left in between. This CDR3 comprises 13 residues. This chain's CDR3 is CSLGPGAGDEQFF. CDR3 DNA sequence: TGCAGCCTGGGCCCGGGAGCGGGCGATGAGCAGTTCTTC.

This clonotype was detected a few times. J is TRBJ1-5 and V is TRBV4-1; no definite D call. V dropped 0 bases and J dropped 9 bases, with 12 bases sitting between them. Germline CDR1 MGHRA, CDR2 YSYEKL. The CDR3 totals 14 residues. CDR3 nucleotides: TGCGCCAGCAGCCAAGAAGAGGGTGAACGGCCCCAGCATTTT. Its translation is CASSQEEGERPQHF.

The CDR3 DNA follows: TGTGCCAGCAGCTTAGCGGGGACAGGGGGGACCGGGGAGCTGTTTTTT. Protein sequence: CASSLAGTGGTGELFF. The gene calls are TRBV7-2 and TRBJ2-2, with 11 bases lining up with TRBD1. The germline gives CDR1 SGHTA, CDR2 FQGNSA. Trimming took 0 bases from V and 5 from J; bases not matched to a gene: 2. This CDR3 region has 16 residues.

The rearrangement joins TRBV5-1 to TRBJ2-7, with TRBD1 identical over 8 bases. V was clipped by 2 bases and J by 6 bases; unmatched bases: 10. The length of the CDR3 is 15 residues. The germline V gene has CDR1 SGHRS and CDR2 YFSETQ. In nucleotides, the CDR3 is TGCGCCAGCAGCTTTATGGGGACAGGTGTCGGCGAGCAGTACTTC. This encodes CASSFMGTGVGEQYF.

J is TRBJ2-2 and V is TRBV24-1; TRBD1 matches 9 bases. The germline V gene encodes CDR1 KGHDR and CDR2 SFDVKD. The CDR3 extends over 13 amino acids. Trimming cost V 9 bases and J 5 bases; bases outside gene matches: 3. DNA of the CDR3: TGTGCCACCGGAGGGACAGGGACCGGGGAGCTGTTTTTT. It is translated as CATGGTGTGELFF.

This clonotype has more than one count but fewer than ten. This chain joins TRBV20-1 and TRBJ2-1; 10 bases are shared with TRBD2. The CDR3 loop spans 13 amino acids. Losses at the gene ends were 6 bases for V and 9 bases for J; bases not matched to a gene: 8. Germline loops: CDR1 DFQATT, CDR2 SNEGSKA (reference sequence). CDR3 nucleotide sequence: TGCAGTGCCGCGGGACTAGCGCTTCGTGAGCAGTTCTTC. As protein: CSAAGLALREQFF.